This entry concerns a single TCR beta chain. The antigen remains unidentified. The data were taken from a study of beta chain features in type 1 diabetes. General study results and limits: Shortening of TCRB CDR3s, moderate but significant, appeared in all four CD4+ subsets of Type 1 diabetes patients. In the patient group, naive, central memory and Treg TCRB repertoires seemed more alike than in the healthy donor group.

TCRB transcripts that were expressed got sequenced, as all of the isolated RNA had been reverse transcribed. The data were produced by immunoSEQ multiplex PCR, yet TCRdb's version contains in-frame clones alone and is incomplete. Altogether over 300,000 clones are present, 9.3% being singletons, with the ten largest covering roughly 1%. The sample taken for sequencing was central memory CD4+ T cells from blood. The receptor was derived from a man aged 30 to 45 with type 1 diabetes.

The CDR3 spells CASRPRDRGLEAFF. CDR3 coding DNA: TGTGCCAGCAGGCCCCGGGACAGGGGGCTAGAAGCTTTCTTT. V and J are TRBV6-5 and TRBJ1-1, with TRBD1 identical over 12 bases. CDR3 length: 14 amino acids. Unmatched junction bases numbered 7, after V lost 6 bases and J lost 8 bases. Germline assignment: CDR1 MNHEY and CDR2 SVGAGI.